What follows are 29 T cell receptor beta chains derived from one specimen sequenced in a study of control samples from healthy donors and cancer patients. Profiled with immunoSEQ multiplex PCR; TCRdb holds only in-frame clones, not every one. The sample records approximately 140,000 clones, nearly 90% being singletons. Material for sequencing was PBMCs. The receptor set was obtained from a man aged 45-65 years with head and neck cancer.

This clone was detected only once. The chain has TRBV6-6 and TRBJ2-7; tentatively, D is TRBD1 or TRBD2 (5 bases each). This CDR3 has 15 amino acids. The V and J ends lost 4 bases and 6 bases respectively, with 19 bases between them. The germline V gene has CDR1 MNHNY and CDR2 SVGAGI (reference sequence). The CDR3 DNA is TGTGCCAGCAGTTCCGGGGACCTGACATTACCCGAGCAGTACTTC. It translates to CASSSGDLTLPEQYF.

Only one count was recorded for this clone. The V call is TRBV4-1, the J call TRBJ2-2; 7 nucleotides align to TRBD1. The CDR3 totals 16 residues. Germline CDR1 reads MGHRA; CDR2 reads YSYEKL. The V gene end was trimmed by 4 bases and the J gene end by 3 bases; junction bases not matched to a gene: 8. In DNA, the CDR3 is TGCGCCAGCAGCCTCCGACAGGGTAGGGACACCGGGGAGCTGTTTTTT. This codes for CASSLRQGRDTGELFF.

This clone has just one count. The chain recombines TRBV4-2 with TRBJ2-3; unclear D gene. The germline V gene has CDR1 LGHNA and CDR2 YNFKEQ. CDR3 length: 12 amino acids. The V end lost 0 bases, the J end lost 5 bases, and 3 bases lay between the germline ends. CDR3 in amino acids: CASSQEQDTQYF. CDR3 DNA sequence: TGTGCCAGCAGCCAAGAACAAGATACGCAGTATTTT.

Of note for this clone: One end of the junction is discordant with germline, which a read error may explain. For the CDR3, the DNA is TGCGTCAGCAGCCCCGCGACAGGGGGTTGGAACACTGAAGCTTTCTTT. Protein product: CVSSPATGGWNTEAFF. The chain recombines TRBV5-1 with TRBJ1-1; 9 nucleotides agree with TRBD1. CDR1 is SGHRS, CDR2 YFSETQ, per germline. The CDR3 spans 16 residues.

The chain carries TRBV25-1 and TRBJ1-6; 7 positions agree with TRBD1. The junction had 5 bases not matched to a gene; V was cut back by 1 base and J by 8 bases. Germline assignment: CDR1 MGHDK and CDR2 SYGVNS. The CDR3 runs 15 residues. The CDR3 loop reads CASSELGTAYSPLHF. The DNA of the CDR3 is TGTGCCAGCAGTGAATTGGGGACAGCCTATTCACCCCTCCACTTT. Complete variable domain (other parts from reference TRBV25-1 and TRBJ1-6): EADIYQTPRYLVIGTGKKITLECSQTMGHDKMYWYQQDPGMELHLIHYSYGVNSTEKGDLSSESTVSRIRTEHFPLTLESARPSHTSQYLCASSELGTAYSPLHFGNGTRLTVT.

As regards this clone: Mismatch with germline at one junction end may stem from a read error. The chain has TRBV7-9 and TRBJ2-1; 16 bases are shared with TRBD2. This CDR3 comprises 16 residues. Germline V gene data show CDR1 as SEHNR and CDR2 as FQNEAQ (reference sequence). CDR3 nucleotides: TGTGCCAGCAGCTTAGCGGGACTAGCGGGAGGGTTTTCGTTGATCTTC. Translating it yields CASSLAGLAGGFSLIF.

This chain joins TRBV7-9 and TRBJ2-7; D might be TRBD1 (6 bases). CDR1 and CDR2 (germline): SEHNR, FQNEAQ (reference sequence). The V end was cut by 1 base, the J end by 1 base, with 14 bases between. The CDR3 totals 16 residues. The CDR3 sequence: CASSLVGAGASYEQYF. CDR3 nucleotides: TGTGCCAGCAGCTTAGTGGGGGCCGGAGCGTCCTACGAGCAGTACTTC.

Worth noting for this clone: Other DNA sequences of this sample code for an identical CDR3. The chain links TRBV5-1 to TRBJ2-7; 8 nucleotides agree with TRBD2. There are 15 residues in the CDR3. The J segment lost 7 bases and the V segment lost 0 bases, leaving 9 bases of the junction unmatched. From germline, CDR1 is SGHRS and CDR2 YFSETQ. The CDR3 bases are TGCGCCAGCAGCTTGGGACGGGGGGGCCGGCGGGAGCAGTACTTC. Its protein is CASSLGRGGRREQYF.

The rearrangement joins TRBV13 to TRBJ1-2; 8 bases agree with TRBD1. This CDR3 has 14 amino acids. Germline lookup yields CDR1 PRHDT and CDR2 FYEKMQ (reference sequence). V dropped 5 bases and J dropped 4; count of bases not matched to a gene: 6. CDR3 nucleotide sequence: TGTGCCAGCAGCCCTGGACAGGGACCCTATGGCTACACCTTC. Its translation is CASSPGQGPYGYTF.

The chain recombines TRBV4-2 with TRBJ2-7; D uncertain. Germline CDR1 and CDR2: LGHNA and YNFKEQ. The CDR3 covers 12 residues. The ends were cut back, 0 bases at V and 9 bases at J, with 9 bases in the middle. The CDR3 loop reads CASSQDNQPQYF. CDR3 nucleotides: TGTGCCAGCAGCCAAGATAACCAGCCGCAGTACTTC.

This clone occurred a few times. The rearrangement links TRBV13 to TRBJ2-2, with D possibly TRBD2 on 6 matching bases. The V gene lost 1 base and the J gene lost 5 bases, with 11 bases spanning the gap. The CDR3 is made up of 15 amino acids. Germline loops: CDR1 PRHDT, CDR2 FYEKMQ (reference sequence). This CDR3 reads CASSLASVKTGELFF. In DNA form, the CDR3 reads TGTGCCAGCAGCTTAGCTAGCGTAAAGACCGGGGAGCTGTTTTTT.

This chain links TRBV6-5 with TRBJ2-2, with 8 positions matching TRBD1. This CDR3 is 15 amino acids long. Germline-derived CDR1 and CDR2 are MNHEY and SVGAGI. The J segment lost 0 bases and the V segment lost 10 bases, leaving 7 bases of the junction unmatched. CDR3 nucleotide sequence: TGTGCCACGAATTCGGGACAGGCGAACACCGGGGAGCTGTTTTTT. This codes for CATNSGQANTGELFF.

This rearrangement joins TRBV18 to TRBJ1-5; 9 nucleotides match TRBD1. The ends lost 3 bases at V and 7 bases at J; junction bases unmatched: 7. The CDR3 has 15 residues. From germline, CDR1 is KGHSH and CDR2 LQKENI. CDR3 protein: CASSPDPGQGQPQHF. For the CDR3, the DNA is TGTGCCAGCTCACCCGATCCGGGACAGGGACAGCCCCAGCATTTT.

This chain uses TRBV5-1 with TRBJ2-7; D call uncertain. V lost 3 bases to trimming and J lost 7 bases, with 17 bases between them. Germline loops: CDR1 SGHRS, CDR2 YFSETQ. The CDR3 contains 14 residues. As DNA, the CDR3 is TGCGCCAGCAGCTCCTCGCCGTCTAAGACAGAGCAGTACTTC. Translation: CASSSSPSKTEQYF.

J is TRBJ1-5 and V is TRBV19, with D perhaps TRBD1 (5 bases). The V end lost 5 bases, the J end lost 3 bases, and 11 bases lay between the germline ends. This CDR3 region has 14 residues. CDR1 and CDR2 from the germline V gene are LNHDA and SQIVND (reference sequence). CDR3 sequence: CASSGSGANQPQHF. The DNA of the CDR3 is TGTGCCAGTAGTGGTAGTGGGGCCAATCAGCCCCAGCATTTT. Looking up the rest from reference TRBV19 and TRBJ1-5 gives the full variable domain: DGGITQSPKYLFRKEGQNVTLSCEQNLNHDAMYWYRQDPGQGLRLIYYSQIVNDFQKGDIAEGYSVSREKKESFPLTVTSAQKNPTAFYLCASSGSGANQPQHFGDGTRLSIL.

The genes are TRBV5-1 and TRBJ2-1; D is perhaps TRBD2 (5 bases). V was trimmed by 0 bases and J by 8 bases, leaving 12 bases between them. The CDR3 sequence is 14 residues long. The germline gives CDR1 SGHRS, CDR2 YFSETQ. CDR3 bases: TGCGCCAGCAGCTTGGAGGGAGAACAGTATGAGCAGTTCTTC. Protein product: CASSLEGEQYEQFF.

The chain combines TRBV9 with TRBJ2-7, with 8 bases matching TRBD2. The V segment lost 7 bases and the J segment 1 base; nucleotides outside the gene matches: 10. Germline CDR1 and CDR2: SGDLS and YYNGEE. The CDR3 is 15 residues long. The CDR3 DNA follows: TGTGCCAGCGGGAGCGGGCTAGCGGGTTCCTACGAGCAGTACTTC. Its translation: CASGSGLAGSYEQYF.

A few counts support this clone. The CDR3 spells CASSESGGGQPQHF. CDR3 nucleotides: TGCGCCAGCAGTGAGTCGGGGGGAGGTCAGCCCCAGCATTTT. The rearrangement joins TRBV10-1 to TRBJ1-5, with TRBD1 as a possible D gene (5 bases). Deletions cut 0 bases from V and 6 bases from J, with 9 bases between. CDR1 is WNHNN, CDR2 SYGVQD, per germline (reference sequence). The CDR3 runs 14 residues.

The gene calls are TRBV10-1 and TRBJ2-1; tentatively, D is TRBD2 (5 bases). The V end lost 3 bases, the J end lost 6 bases, and 6 bases lay between the germline ends. This CDR3 spans 12 amino acids. Germline lookup yields CDR1 WNHNN and CDR2 SYGVQD (reference sequence). The chain's CDR3 is CASSDGGNEQFF. In DNA, the CDR3 is TGCGCCAGCAGTGATGGAGGCAATGAGCAGTTCTTC.

The CDR3 DNA is TGCGCCAGCAGCTCTACCCCCCAAGAGACCCAGTACTTC. It specifies CASSSTPQETQYF. This rearrangement joins TRBV5-1 to TRBJ2-5; no reliable D call. The CDR3 has 13 residues. V was clipped by 3 bases and J by 1 base, with 7 bases between them. Germline lookup yields CDR1 SGHRS and CDR2 YFSETQ.

The chain joins TRBV11-3 to TRBJ1-2; D not certain. CDR3 size: 15 residues. V lost 4 bases and J lost 8, with 20 bases in between. Germline values: CDR1 SGHNT, CDR2 YENEEA. The CDR3 sequence: CASSSDLRGRGGYTF. The CDR3 DNA follows: TGTGCCAGCAGCTCCGATCTCCGTGGGCGAGGGGGCTACACCTTC.

The V and J genes are TRBV24-1 and TRBJ2-5, with D possibly being TRBD2 (6 bases). The CDR3 sequence is 17 residues long. V was shortened by 4 bases and J by 4 bases, with 21 bases between the two germline ends. CDR1 and CDR2 from the germline V gene are KGHDR and SFDVKD. CDR3 sequence reads: CATSDPDLARGAETQYF. CDR3 coding DNA: TGTGCCACCAGTGACCCCGACCTAGCGCGCGGCGCAGAGACCCAGTACTTC.

The J gene is TRBJ2-1, the V gene TRBV21-1; TRBD1 is the table's D call and was not checked against the DNA. TRBV21-1 is labeled a pseudogene. The length of the CDR3 is 16 residues. DNA of the CDR3: TGTGCCAGCAGCAGAAACCCCGGGACACGTGGTGATGAGCAGTTCTTC. Protein sequence: CASSRNPGTRGDEQFF.

The gene calls are TRBV14 and TRBJ2-3; D is possibly TRBD1 (6 bases). Trimming shortened V by 2 bases and J by 1 base, and 13 bases separated the two germline ends. The CDR3 covers 16 residues. Germline V CDR1 and CDR2: SGHDN, FVKESK. The CDR3 is CASSQLTGSRTDTQYF. In DNA form, the CDR3 reads TGTGCCAGCAGCCAACTTACAGGGTCCCGCACAGATACGCAGTATTTT.

The chain couples TRBV28 to TRBJ2-7; 8 bases agree with TRBD2. J lost 0 bases, V lost 5 bases, and 6 bases had no gene match. Germline loops: CDR1 MDHEN, CDR2 SYDVKM. CDR3 length: 15 residues. In nucleotides, the CDR3 is TGTGCCAGCAGTAACGGGAGGGCCTTCTCCTACGAGCAGTACTTC. Translated, it gives CASSNGRAFSYEQYF.

The gene calls are TRBV5-5 and TRBJ2-1; D call uncertain. Looked up from germline, CDR1 is SGHKS and CDR2 is YYEKEE (reference sequence). The V and J ends lost 2 bases and 3 bases respectively, with 9 bases between them. The CDR3 totals 14 residues. CDR3 sequence reads: CASSFDRIYNEQFF. The DNA of the CDR3 is TGTGCCAGCAGCTTTGATCGGATCTACAATGAGCAGTTCTTC.

The chain has TRBV2 and TRBJ1-5; D remains ambiguous. This CDR3 contains 14 residues. CDR1 SNHLY and CDR2 FYNNEI come from the germline V gene. V was clipped by 6 bases and J by 3 bases, with 12 bases between them. The CDR3 region has the DNA TGTGCCAGCAGGGGAGAGGGCTACAATCAGCCCCAGCATTTT. Its protein product is CASRGEGYNQPQHF.

The chain links TRBV6-5 to TRBJ2-1; 11 nucleotides align to TRBD1. CDR3 size: 11 residues. Per the germline V gene, CDR1 is MNHEY and CDR2 is SVGAGI. J was trimmed by 12 bases and V by 6 bases; bases with no gene match: 1. This CDR3 is CASRGQGAQFF. The DNA for the CDR3 is TGTGCCAGCAGAGGACAGGGGGCGCAGTTCTTC.

This rearrangement joins TRBV29-1 to TRBJ1-2; TRBD1 might be the D (5 bases). V lost 6 bases, J lost 6 bases, and 14 bases lay in between. This CDR3 region has 12 residues. Germline V gives CDR1 SQVTM, CDR2 ANQGSEA. CDR3 sequence reads: CSVAELGDGYTF. The CDR3 nucleotides are TGCAGCGTAGCTGAGTTAGGGGATGGCTACACCTTC.